The entry below gives a single T cell receptor beta chain sequence along with its context. Its target is unknown. In the naive CD8 group, cells lacked CD45RO and were positively selected for CCR7, so terminally differentiated effector memory CD45RA+ cells were left out. Original handling: Because ImmunoSEQ provided only junction sequences with no quality scores, the filtering differed. Only in-frame clones appear in the TCRdb table, and some are missing; sequencing was by immunoSEQ multiplex PCR. That table is the source of V, J and clone size, and D and trimming were worked out from the DNA. In the table there are approximately 1.9 million clones, roughly 95% of which are singletons. The sample is drawn from a study of shared clonotypes between healthy human individuals. CDR3 length: 14 amino acids. The V gene lost 4 bases and the J gene lost 6 bases, with 12 bases spanning the gap. The germline gives CDR1 SEHNR, CDR2 FQNEAQ (reference sequence).

Whole-study results and caveats: Though the depth was large, rarefaction showed that sorted-subset sequencing was incomplete.

This chain connects TRBV7-9 to TRBJ2-2; D gene ambiguous. Sequenced sample: naive CD8+ T cells from PBMCs. The clonotype was recovered from a man between 18 and 35 years old in good health. Some clones in this sample may be carry-over from other donors' samples. The CDR3 is CASSSLSGSGELFF. CDR3 nucleotides: TGTGCCAGCAGCTCCCTTTCGGGCTCCGGGGAGCTGTTTTTT.